A selection of T cell receptor beta chains follows, all from one sample in a study of blood T cell repertoires in COVID-19. Using immunoSEQ multiplex PCR, the repertoire was profiled, and TCRdb retains in-frame clones only, with some absent. The table has around 170,000 clones, around four fifths seen once. The sequencing input was peripheral blood. Every receptor here comes from a woman in her fifties or sixties with acute or convalescent COVID-19. Both conserved end residues are part of each CDR3. D genes are given only for firm matches. Rows give clone size only sometimes, using once, few, many, or a class for an expanded clone.

size,J,length,V,D,DNA,CDR3
once,TRBJ1-1,16,TRBV6-5,TRBD1,TGTGCCAGCAGTTACCCGACCCAGGGGGAGAACACTGAAGCTTTCTTT,CASSYPTQGENTEAFF
few,TRBJ1-5,14,TRBV19,NA,TGTGCCAGTAGTGGGGAGGGGAGCAATCAGCCCCAGCATTTT,CASSGEGSNQPQHF
NA,TRBJ2-5,15,TRBV6-2/TRBV6-3,NA,TGTGCCAGCAGTTACCCCCCACATTCGCGGGAGACCCAGTACTTC,CASSYPPHSRETQYF
NA,TRBJ1-1,15,TRBV11-3,TRBD1,TGTGCCAGCAGCGAACAGGGGCCCCTGAACACTGAAGCTTTCTTT,CASSEQGPLNTEAFF
many,TRBJ1-5,14,TRBV6-5,TRBD1,TGTGCCACCCTCAGGACAGGGGAGTATCAGCCCCAGCATTTT,CATLRTGEYQPQHF
NA,TRBJ2-2,13,TRBV29-1,NA,TGCAGCGTTTTCGGGGGTAACACCGGGGAGCTGTTTTTT,CSVFGGNTGELFF
NA,TRBJ2-3,15,TRBV4-1,NA,TGCGCCAGCAGCCAAGGGACCCCGGGGGCAGATACGCAGTATTTT,CASSQGTPGADTQYF
few,TRBJ2-2,15,TRBV6-5,NA,TGTGCCAGCAGCCATTTCGGGGGGCCAGGCGGGGAGCTGTTTTTT,CASSHFGGPGGELFF
NA,TRBJ1-5,14,TRBV7-2,NA,TGTGCCAGCAGCTTAAACGTAGGCGGGGGGCCCCAGCATTTT,CASSLNVGGGPQHF
NA,TRBJ2-7,13,TRBV5-1,NA,TGCGCCAGCAGCTCAGGTAGTTTGTACGAGCAGTACTTC,CASSSGSLYEQYF
NA,TRBJ1-2,16,TRBV7-2,NA,TGTGCCAGCAGCTTAGAGGTGGTGCGCGGAAACTATGGCTACACCTTC,CASSLEVVRGNYGYTF
NA,TRBJ2-2,15,TRBV3-1/TRBV3-2,NA,TGTGCCAGCAGCCAAGACGGACAGTACACCGGGGAGCTGTTTTTT,CASSQDGQYTGELFF
NA,TRBJ1-6,14,TRBV5-6,TRBD1,TGTGCCAGCAGCTGGGACAGGGATAATTCACCCCTCCACTTT,CASSWDRDNSPLHF
NA,TRBJ2-2,14,TRBV4-3,NA,TGCGCCAGCAGCCAAAGAAGGGGCTCCGGGGAGCTGTTTTTT,CASSQRRGSGELFF
NA,TRBJ1-1,11,TRBV28,TRBD1,TGTGCCAGCAGTTTATTGGGACAGCGCATCTTT,CASSLLGQRIF
NA,TRBJ1-5,13,TRBV3-1/TRBV3-2,NA,TGTGCCAGCAGCCACGGGGGAATCCAGCCCCAGCATTTT,CASSHGGIQPQHF
NA,TRBJ1-1,14,TRBV18,TRBD1,TGTGCCAGCTTACCGGACAGGTTGGACACTGAAGCTTTCTTT,CASLPDRLDTEAFF
NA,TRBJ2-3,13,TRBV19,NA,TGTGCCAGTAGTATGCGATTCCCAGATACGCAGTATTTT,CASSMRFPDTQYF
NA,TRBJ2-2,16,TRBV5-1,NA,TGCGCCAGCAGCTTGGCAGCGGTGACGAACACCGGGGAGCTGTTTTTT,CASSLAAVTNTGELFF
NA,TRBJ1-5,14,TRBV5-6,NA,TGTGCCAGCAGCTATCGGGGATTCAATCAGCCCCAGCATTTT,CASSYRGFNQPQHF
once,TRBJ2-2,16,TRBV2,TRBD1,TGTGCCAGCAGACCACAAGGACAGGGTGGAGCCGGGGAGCTGTTTTTT,CASRPQGQGGAGELFF
NA,TRBJ2-3,16,TRBV5-6,NA,TGTGCCAGCAGCTTCCAGGGGGGATCACACACAGATACGCAGTATTTT,CASSFQGGSHTDTQYF
NA,TRBJ1-1,16,TRBV5-1,NA,TGCGCCAGCAGCTTGCAGGGGATCGCTTTAAACACTGAAGCTTTCTTT,CASSLQGIALNTEAFF
NA,TRBJ2-3,14,TRBV3-1/TRBV3-2,NA,TGTGCCAGCAGCCCTGGACTCGGGCCAGATACGCAGTATTTT,CASSPGLGPDTQYF
NA,TRBJ1-4,14,TRBV5-6,TRBD1,TGTGCCAGCAGCCTGACAGGGGGTAATGAAAAACTGTTTTTT,CASSLTGGNEKLFF
NA,TRBJ2-1,14,TRBV10-1,TRBD1,TGCGCCAGCCGGGGACAGGGGTTGTACAATGAGCAGTTCTTC,CASRGQGLYNEQFF